This T cell receptor beta chain appears in the sequencing data of a study of blood T cell repertoires in COVID-19. V was trimmed by 2 bases and J by 0 bases, leaving 10 bases between them. CDR3 length: 15 residues. CDR1 is SGDLS and CDR2 is YYNGEE in the germline V gene. In the authors' workflow: Reference gene primer amplification gave nucleated cell count estimates. TCRdb's table, derived via immunoSEQ multiplex PCR, lists solely in-frame clones and lacks some. The DNA gave D and trimming, while V, J and clone size come from that table. The sample holds some 23,000 clones, 70% to 90% seen once. This receptor was identified in a human donor with active COVID-19. The donor label of this sample is uncertain. The sample taken for sequencing was peripheral blood. This chain links TRBV9 with TRBJ2-3; D is unclear. The CDR3 bases are TGTGCCAGCAGCGTGGCACCAGGAAGCACAGATACGCAGTATTTT. This gives the protein CASSVAPGSTDTQYF.